The rows below give T cell receptor beta chains drawn from one sample of a study of blood T cell repertoires in COVID-19. Using immunoSEQ multiplex PCR, the repertoire was profiled, and TCRdb retains in-frame clones only, with some absent. Here the sample spans some 80,000 clones, roughly 90% being singletons. Sample: peripheral blood. These receptor sequences come from a human donor in a cohort sampled during active COVID-19. Each CDR3 is given with its conserved first and last residue. Fields, in order: J gene, D gene, V gene, clone size, CDR3 protein, CDR3 DNA. The D gene is left open where the match is weak. Clone sizes are given selectively: once, few, many, or a class where the clone is expanded.

TRBJ1-1,.,TRBV11-2,.,CASQRGGVTEAFF,TGTGCCAGCCAAAGGGGAGGTGTCACTGAAGCTTTCTTT
TRBJ1-4,.,TRBV29-1,.,CSVATGFEKLFF,TGCAGCGTCGCCACAGGTTTTGAAAAACTGTTTTTT
TRBJ2-2,.,TRBV12-3/TRBV12-4,.,CASTGLGTGELFF,TGTGCCAGCACAGGGCTAGGCACCGGGGAGCTGTTTTTT
TRBJ2-3,.,TRBV4-1,few,CASSQVLALNTDTQYF,TGCGCCAGCAGCCAAGTCCTAGCCTTAAATACAGATACGCAGTATTTT
TRBJ2-4,.,TRBV6-1,.,CASSEQAAKNIQYF,TGTGCCAGCAGTGAACAAGCGGCCAAAAACATTCAGTACTTC
TRBJ1-5,TRBD1,TRBV27,.,CASSHRGRRNQPQHF,TGTGCCAGTTCGCACAGGGGGCGCCGGAATCAGCCCCAGCATTTT
TRBJ1-5,.,TRBV6-5,.,CASDGRVNQPQHF,TGTGCCAGCGATGGGAGAGTTAATCAGCCCCAGCATTTT
TRBJ2-2,TRBD1,TRBV6-1,.,CASSGGDRGQWGGELFF,TGTGCCAGCAGTGGCGGGGACAGGGGGCAATGGGGCGGGGAGCTGTTTTTT
TRBJ1-3,.,TRBV4-3,.,CASSQDLSPPIYF,TGCGCCAGCAGCCAAGATCTTTCCCCCCCCATATATTTT
TRBJ2-7,TRBD1,TRBV7-9,.,CASSQGILAGGNEQYF,TGTGCCAGCAGCCAGGGGATTCTGGCAGGGGGTAACGAGCAGTACTTC
TRBJ2-1,TRBD2,TRBV27,.,CATLGGAGGDNEQFF,TGTGCCACGTTAGGGGGAGCGGGAGGGGACAATGAGCAGTTCTTC
TRBJ1-4,TRBD1,TRBV7-9,.,CASSRGTGGSNEKLFF,TGTGCCAGCAGCAGGGGGACAGGGGGCTCTAATGAAAAACTGTTTTTT
TRBJ2-1,TRBD2,TRBV15,once,CATSRDSSGGATEQFF,TGTGCCACCAGCAGAGATTCTAGCGGGGGGGCGACTGAGCAGTTCTTC
TRBJ1-1,.,TRBV19,.,CASSLGGAEAFF,TGTGCCAGTAGTCTGGGGGGGGCTGAAGCTTTCTTT
TRBJ2-7,.,TRBV28,.,CASTPSQALFYEQYF,TGTGCCAGCACCCCATCGCAGGCTCTGTTCTACGAGCAGTACTTC
TRBJ1-1,.,TRBV28,once,CASSFNGDTEAFF,TGTGCCAGCAGTTTTAACGGGGACACTGAAGCTTTCTTT
TRBJ2-2,.,TRBV9,.,CASSAVADTGELFF,TGTGCCAGCAGCGCGGTCGCGGACACCGGGGAGCTGTTTTTT
TRBJ2-3,TRBD2,TRBV5-1,.,CASSLVGSGNTDTQYF,TGCGCCAGCAGCTTGGTGGGGAGCGGGAACACAGATACGCAGTATTTT
TRBJ2-1,TRBD2,TRBV5-1,few,CASSWTSGTNEQFF,TGCGCCAGCAGCTGGACTAGCGGGACGAATGAGCAGTTCTTC
TRBJ2-1,TRBD2,TRBV2,.,CASRNDGLAGGHGLGEQFF,TGTGCCAGCAGAAATGATGGACTAGCGGGGGGCCACGGTTTGGGTGAGCAGTTCTTC
TRBJ1-3,.,TRBV7-9,.,CASSLEAAGSGNTIYF,TGTGCCAGCAGCTTAGAGGCGGCGGGCTCTGGAAACACCATATATTTT
TRBJ2-7,.,TRBV11-2,.,CASSSSTGGYEQYF,TGTGCCAGCAGCTCCTCGACAGGAGGCTACGAGCAGTACTTC
TRBJ2-2,.,TRBV4-3,once,CASSQDYGLLTGELFF,TGCGCCAGCAGCCAAGATTACGGACTCCTGACCGGGGAGCTGTTTTTT
TRBJ1-6,.,TRBV19,.,CASTIGENSPLHF,TGTGCCAGTACGATAGGGGAAAATTCACCCCTCCACTTT
TRBJ2-7,TRBD1,TRBV6-9,.,CASSYSGQGSYEQYF,TGTGCCAGCAGTTATTCGGGACAGGGATCCTACGAGCAGTACTTC
TRBJ1-1,.,TRBV28,.,CASSYGPWRGSDTEAFF,TGTGCCAGCAGTTATGGGCCGTGGAGGGGCTCGGACACTGAAGCTTTCTTT
TRBJ1-2,TRBD1,TRBV27,.,CASSSDRETHGYTF,TGTGCCAGCAGTTCAGACAGGGAGACGCATGGCTACACCTTC
TRBJ1-1,.,TRBV19,.,CASSTFYTAPAGAFF,TGTGCCAGTAGCACTTTCTACACGGCCCCCGCGGGAGCTTTCTTT
TRBJ2-1,TRBD1,TRBV9,.,CASSLPDRGAYNEQFF,TGTGCCAGCAGCTTGCCGGACAGGGGTGCCTACAATGAGCAGTTCTTC
TRBJ2-5,.,TRBV7-8,.,CASSSRKGGTQYF,TGTGCCAGCAGCTCAAGGAAAGGGGGGACCCAGTACTTC
TRBJ2-2,TRBD1,TRBV30,.,CAWSYRDRVTGELFF,TGTGCCTGGAGTTACCGGGACAGGGTCACCGGGGAGCTGTTTTTT
TRBJ2-3,.,TRBV27,.,CASSPIPSGPPTQYF,TGTGCCAGCAGCCCAATTCCCAGCGGGCCGCCCACGCAGTATTTT
TRBJ2-5,.,TRBV7-9,.,CASSFPGQRETQYF,TGTGCCAGCAGCTTCCCTGGACAGCGAGAGACCCAGTACTTC
TRBJ1-2,.,TRBV19,once,CASSMGLAGLFYGYTF,TGTGCCAGTAGTATGGGCCTGGCAGGACTCTTTTATGGCTACACCTTC
TRBJ2-5,.,TRBV18,.,CASSDQLSGSGPKETQYF,TGTGCCAGCTCAGATCAGCTTTCAGGTAGCGGCCCGAAAGAGACCCAGTACTTC
TRBJ2-4,TRBD1,TRBV28,.,CASSPRSRGTGNIQYF,TGTGCCAGCAGTCCCCGTAGCAGGGGGACCGGAAACATTCAGTACTTC
TRBJ1-2,TRBD1,TRBV25-1,.,CASSPGTAYGYTF,TGTGCCAGCAGCCCCGGGACAGCGTATGGCTACACCTTC
TRBJ2-7,TRBD1,TRBV27,.,CASTTTGGEDEQYF,TGTGCCAGCACCACGACAGGGGGAGAAGACGAGCAGTACTTC
TRBJ2-3,TRBD2,TRBV27,.,CASSLTSGTDTQYF,TGTGCCAGCAGTTTAACTAGCGGGACAGATACGCAGTATTTT
TRBJ2-1,.,TRBV3-1/TRBV3-2,.,CASSQHLQGSPYNEQFF,TGTGCCAGCAGTCAACATTTACAGGGAAGCCCCTACAATGAGCAGTTCTTC
TRBJ2-1,TRBD2,TRBV10-3,few,CAISESKGTSGIGNEQFF,TGTGCCATCAGTGAGTCTAAGGGGACTAGCGGGATCGGAAATGAGCAGTTCTTC
TRBJ2-1,TRBD2,TRBV19,.,CASSTSSGGSYNEQFF,TGTGCCAGTAGTACCTCTAGCGGAGGCTCCTACAATGAGCAGTTCTTC
TRBJ1-2,.,TRBV7-9,.,CASSLEGQRVTGYTF,TGTGCCAGCAGCTTAGAGGGGCAGCGCGTAACGGGCTACACCTTC
TRBJ1-2,TRBD1,TRBV18,.,CASRPPGQNYGYTF,TGTGCCAGCCGACCTCCGGGACAGAACTATGGCTACACCTTC
TRBJ2-2,.,TRBV3-1/TRBV3-2,.,CASSLGLIGALFTGELFF,TGTGCCAGCAGCCTCGGACTAATCGGGGCCCTTTTTACCGGGGAGCTGTTTTTT